The present T cell receptor (beta chain) was sequenced within a study of OX40 agonist ivuxolimab in advanced cancers. This CDR3 has 15 residues. The V gene's germline CDR1 is LNHDA and CDR2 SQIVND (reference sequence). Trimming shortened V by 4 bases and J by 0 bases, and 10 bases separated the two germline ends. Libraries were prepared by immunoSEQ multiplex PCR; TCRdb keeps only in-frame clonotypes and omits some of them. The sample carries 90,000 or so clones, about 88% recorded once. The sequencing used CD4+ or CD8+ T cells sorted from blood, collected in a trial of the OX40 agonist ivuxolimab. This sequence originates from an adult with an advanced solid tumor such as melanoma, head and neck, liver or kidney cancer. The chain recombines TRBV19 with TRBJ2-1, with D maybe TRBD2 (5 bases). The CDR3 here is CASSTRGSSYNEQFF. The CDR3 nucleotides read TGTGCCAGTAGTACGAGAGGGAGCTCCTACAATGAGCAGTTCTTC.